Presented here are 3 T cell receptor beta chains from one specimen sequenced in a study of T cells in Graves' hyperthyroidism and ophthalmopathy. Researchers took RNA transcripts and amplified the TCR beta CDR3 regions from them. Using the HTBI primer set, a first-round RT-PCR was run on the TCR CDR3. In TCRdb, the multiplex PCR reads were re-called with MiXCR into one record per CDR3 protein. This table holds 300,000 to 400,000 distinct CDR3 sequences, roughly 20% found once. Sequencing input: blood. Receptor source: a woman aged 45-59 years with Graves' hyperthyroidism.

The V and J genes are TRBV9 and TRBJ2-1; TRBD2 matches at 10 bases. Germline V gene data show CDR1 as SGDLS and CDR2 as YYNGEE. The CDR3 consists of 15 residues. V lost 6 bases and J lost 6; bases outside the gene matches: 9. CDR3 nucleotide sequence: TGTGCCAGCACCCTGGGGGGGACTAGCGCCAATGAGCAGTTCTTC. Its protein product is CASTLGGTSANEQFF.

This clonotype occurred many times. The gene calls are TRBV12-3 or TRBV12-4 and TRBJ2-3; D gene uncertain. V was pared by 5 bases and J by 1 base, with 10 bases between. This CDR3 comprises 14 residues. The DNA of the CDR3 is TGTGCCAGCAGTCGCGAGGTAGGCACAGATACGCAGTATTTT. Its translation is CASSREVGTDTQYF.

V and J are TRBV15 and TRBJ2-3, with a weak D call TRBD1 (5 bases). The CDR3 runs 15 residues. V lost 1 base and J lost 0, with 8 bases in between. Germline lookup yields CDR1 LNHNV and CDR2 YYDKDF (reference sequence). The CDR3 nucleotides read TGTGCCACCAGCAGAGGGTGGGGCAGCACAGATACGCAGTATTTT. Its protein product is CATSRGWGSTDTQYF.